This entry lists 9 T cell receptor beta chains sequenced from one sample in a study of blood T cells in healthy people across ages. A second PCR of roughly 6 to 12 cycles used a sample-barcoded 5' primer and a J-beta primer mix. Using its own MiXCR run on the 5' RACE reads, TCRdb lists one record per CDR3 protein. The table shows hundreds of thousands of distinct CDR3 sequences, with under 30% occurring only once. This sample also belongs to another study, concerning T cells of mothers and their children.

Sequencing input: blood. These receptors all stem from a boy between 10 and 17 years old in good health.

The rearrangement uses TRBV3-1 and TRBJ1-4; 8 positions match TRBD1. With V trimmed by 4 bases and J by 8 bases, 9 bases remained unmatched. CDR3 length: 15 amino acids. Germline CDR1 reads LGHDT; CDR2 reads YNNKEL (reference sequence). The CDR3: CASSPPGTGPEKLFF. CDR3 in DNA: TGTGCCAGCAGCCCCCCCGGGACAGGACCCGAAAAACTGTTTTTT.

The rearrangement uses TRBV12-3 or TRBV12-4 and TRBJ2-1; TRBD2 matches 9 bases. The V segment lost 6 bases and the J segment 1 base; nucleotides outside the gene matches: 7. This CDR3 is built from 16 residues. In DNA form, the CDR3 reads TGTGCCAGCAGCCCGCCGGGACTAGCTTCCTACAATGAGCAGTTCTTC. Its translation is CASSPPGLASYNEQFF.

V and J are TRBV12-3 or TRBV12-4 and TRBJ2-7, with TRBD1 matching 7 bases. CDR3 length: 13 amino acids. The V gene end was trimmed by 7 bases and the J gene end by 5 bases; junction bases not matched to a gene: 8. The DNA for the CDR3 is TGTGCCAGCACCCAACAGGGGTTCCACGAGCAGTACTTC. Translating it yields CASTQQGFHEQYF.

J is TRBJ2-1 and V is TRBV25-1; TRBD1 might be the D (7 bases). This CDR3 spans 15 amino acids. Germline CDR1 and CDR2: MGHDK and SYGVNS. V dropped 3 bases and J dropped 0 bases, with 9 bases sitting between them. The CDR3 is CASSERDSSYNEQFF. CDR3 nucleotide sequence: TGTGCCAGCAGTGAGCGGGACAGCTCCTACAATGAGCAGTTCTTC.

This chain uses TRBV5-4 with TRBJ2-7; 8 bases match TRBD1. The CDR3 contains 15 residues. Trimming removed 4 bases from V and 5 bases from J; junction bases left unmatched: 11. Germline values: CDR1 SGHNT, CDR2 YYREEE (reference sequence). In nucleotides, the CDR3 is TGTGCCAGCAGCGCCCCAGGACAGGGTCGGAACGAGCAGTACTTC. It translates to CASSAPGQGRNEQYF.

This clonotype has only a few counts. This chain uses TRBV20-1 with TRBJ2-6; TRBD1 aligns across 8 bases. The V gene's germline CDR1 is DFQATT and CDR2 SNEGSKA (reference sequence). Germline trimming cut 5 bases from V and 0 bases from J; bases unmatched to any gene: 6. There are 16 residues in the CDR3. The DNA for the CDR3 is TGCAGTGCTCCTCGACAGGGGCACTCTGGGGCCAACGTCCTGACTTTC. Translated, it gives CSAPRQGHSGANVLTF.

The chain combines TRBV6-5 with TRBJ1-2; D remains unclear. From germline, CDR1 is MNHEY and CDR2 SVGAGI. The CDR3 consists of 11 residues. V was trimmed by 10 bases and J by 4 bases, leaving 10 bases between them. CDR3 DNA: TGTGCCACCTGGCGGGGCTATGGCTACACCTTC. It yields the protein CATWRGYGYTF.

The chain couples TRBV13 to TRBJ1-1; D not resolved. Germline lookup yields CDR1 PRHDT and CDR2 FYEKMQ (reference sequence). Between the trimmed V and J ends, which lost 5 bases and 6 bases, there was a span of 16 bases. The CDR3 sequence is 14 residues long. CDR3 nucleotide sequence: TGTGCCAGCAGCCCCCGCTGGGAAATGGCTGAAGCTTTCTTT. The encoded protein is CASSPRWEMAEAFF.

The chain joins TRBV4-1 to TRBJ2-2, with D perhaps TRBD2 (5 bases). The germline gives CDR1 MGHRA, CDR2 YSYEKL. The CDR3 extends over 14 amino acids. V lost 0 bases to trimming and J lost 6 bases, with 8 bases between them. CDR3 sequence: CASSQDTGSGELFF. As DNA, the CDR3 is TGCGCCAGCAGCCAAGATACGGGGTCCGGGGAGCTGTTTTTT.